Listed below are T cell receptor beta chains from one sample, sequenced in a study of Ad26.COV2.S vaccination and SARS-CoV-2 variants. Clones were sequenced by immunoSEQ multiplex PCR, and TCRdb holds only the in-frame ones, with some missing. The sample includes about 280,000 clones, about 90% seen only once; the top ten take about 3.1%. This sample comprised peripheral blood, obtained in a trial of Ad26.COV2.S vaccine versus placebo. These receptors all come from a person aged 18 to 65 who received the Ad26.COV2.S COVID-19 vaccine or a placebo. The CDR3 runs from the conserved cysteine through the conserved F or W. Fields, in order: V gene, J gene, D gene, clone size, CDR3 protein, CDR3 DNA. A D gene is named only where the DNA matches it firmly. The size field is filled for only some rows; it gives once, few, many or a size class.

TRBV4-2,TRBJ1-5,.,.,CASSQFDNAGDSNQPQHF,TGTGCCAGCAGCCAATTCGATAATGCCGGGGATAGCAATCAGCCCCAGCATTTT
TRBV7-2,TRBJ1-5,.,.,CASSPGTGTPVLPQHF,TGTGCCAGCAGCCCAGGAACCGGGACACCGGTTTTGCCCCAGCATTTT
TRBV29-1,TRBJ2-2,.,.,CSVRGGINTGELFF,TGCAGCGTAAGGGGCGGGATAAACACCGGGGAGCTGTTTTTT
TRBV27,TRBJ2-7,.,.,CASSARVGYEQYF,TGTGCCAGCAGTGCCAGGGTGGGGTACGAGCAGTACTTC
TRBV15,TRBJ2-1,TRBD2,.,CATSRGSVAGAREQFF,TGTGCCACCAGCAGAGGGTCGGTAGCGGGAGCCCGTGAGCAGTTCTTC
TRBV5-4,TRBJ2-1,TRBD1,once,CASTKGQGEGNEQFF,TGTGCCAGCACCAAAGGACAGGGGGAGGGCAATGAGCAGTTCTTC
TRBV9,TRBJ2-1,TRBD2,once,CASSVGPAGAGNEQFF,TGTGCCAGCAGCGTAGGCCCAGCGGGAGCGGGGAATGAGCAGTTCTTC
TRBV6-6,TRBJ1-5,.,.,CASRAPGFNQPQHF,TGTGCCAGCAGGGCTCCGGGCTTCAATCAGCCCCAGCATTTT
TRBV2,TRBJ1-5,.,once,CATKPGPDQPQHF,TGTGCCACAAAACCTGGCCCCGATCAGCCCCAGCATTTT
TRBV6-5,TRBJ1-2,.,.,CASSIQNNYGYTF,TGTGCCAGCAGCATCCAGAATAACTATGGCTACACCTTC
TRBV7-9,TRBJ2-1,.,.,CASSRRNYNEQFF,TGTGCCAGCAGCCGGAGAAACTACAATGAGCAGTTCTTC
TRBV5-1,TRBJ2-7,.,.,CASSLEGLTAYEQYF,TGCGCCAGCAGCTTGGAGGGACTTACCGCCTACGAGCAGTACTTC
TRBV10-3,TRBJ1-1,TRBD1,.,CAITQGARKTEAFF,TGTGCCATCACCCAGGGGGCAAGAAAAACTGAAGCTTTCTTT
TRBV10-2,TRBJ1-2,.,.,CASRQISYGYTF,TGCGCCAGCAGGCAGATTAGCTATGGCTACACCTTC
TRBV5-1,TRBJ1-5,.,few,CASSLEGRHQPQHF,TGCGCCAGCAGCTTGGAGGGCAGGCATCAGCCCCAGCATTTT
TRBV7-2,TRBJ2-1,.,.,CASSLGRHNEQFF,TGTGCCAGCAGCTTAGGGCGGCACAATGAGCAGTTCTTC
TRBV5-1,TRBJ2-1,TRBD1,.,CASSLRQGASYNEQFF,TGCGCCAGCAGCTTGAGGCAGGGGGCTAGCTACAATGAGCAGTTCTTC
TRBV7-2,TRBJ1-4,.,.,CASSLGTTNEKLFF,TGTGCCAGCAGCTTAGGGACAACTAATGAAAAACTGTTTTTT
TRBV5-1,TRBJ2-1,TRBD2,.,CASSGLAGNNEQFF,TGCGCCTCGTCTGGACTAGCGGGCAACAATGAGCAGTTCTTC
TRBV6-5,TRBJ2-7,TRBD1,once,CASRKREQGAGEQYF,TGTGCCAGCAGGAAACGGGAGCAGGGGGCAGGCGAGCAGTACTTC
TRBV3-1/TRBV3-2,TRBJ2-2,.,.,CASSNRNTGELFF,TGTGCCAGCAGCAACCGGAACACCGGGGAGCTGTTTTTT
TRBV27,TRBJ1-1,.,.,CASRIRAGGAENTEAFF,TGTGCCAGCAGGATAAGGGCGGGGGGCGCCGAGAACACTGAAGCTTTCTTT
TRBV12-3/TRBV12-4,TRBJ1-5,.,.,CASSLDSQQPQHF,TGTGCCAGCAGTTTGGACAGTCAACAGCCCCAGCATTTT
TRBV10-3,TRBJ2-2,TRBD2,.,CAIRDQAGSYTGELFF,TGTGCCATCAGGGACCAAGCGGGGAGTTACACCGGGGAGCTGTTTTTT
TRBV5-8,TRBJ2-5,TRBD2,.,CASSLGSTSGVETQYF,TGTGCCAGCAGCTTGGGGTCCACTAGCGGGGTAGAGACCCAGTACTTC
TRBV5-1,TRBJ1-2,TRBD1,.,CASSTPGQGTGRYGYTF,TGCGCCAGCAGCACCCCGGGACAGGGGACCGGGCGGTACGGCTACACCTTC
TRBV7-9,TRBJ1-3,.,.,CASSLDNSGNTIYF,TGTGCCAGCAGCTTGGACAACTCTGGAAACACCATATATTTT
TRBV29-1,TRBJ1-1,.,.,CSVREIGTEAFF,TGCAGCGTTCGGGAGATTGGCACTGAAGCTTTCTTT
TRBV18,TRBJ1-4,.,.,CASSLDINEKLFF,TGTGCCAGCTCACTGGACATCAATGAAAAACTGTTTTTT
TRBV5-1,TRBJ2-3,TRBD2,.,CASSLRDYSTDTQYF,TGCGCCAGCAGCTTACGGGACTATTCAACAGATACGCAGTATTTT
TRBV18,TRBJ2-2,.,.,CASSPSYVGSNPGELFF,TGTGCCAGCTCACCATCGTATGTGGGGTCAAACCCCGGGGAGCTGTTTTTT
TRBV5-1,TRBJ1-4,.,.,CASSLAGDGEKLFF,TGCGCCAGCAGCTTGGCGGGGGATGGTGAAAAACTGTTTTTT
TRBV29-1,TRBJ1-1,.,once,CSVEAPGDTEAFF,TGCAGCGTTGAAGCACCGGGGGACACTGAAGCTTTCTTT
TRBV25-1,TRBJ2-6,.,.,CASSELGGAGANVLTF,TGTGCCAGCAGTGAACTGGGCGGCGCTGGGGCCAACGTCCTGACTTTC
TRBV2,TRBJ2-3,.,.,CASRVQSTDTQYF,TGTGCCAGCAGGGTTCAAAGCACAGATACGCAGTATTTT
TRBV4-1,TRBJ1-1,.,.,CASSRLDGPIGAFF,TGCGCCAGCAGCCGGCTCGACGGCCCGATCGGAGCTTTCTTT
TRBV5-8,TRBJ2-7,.,.,CASSLGALGRSYEQYF,TGTGCCAGCAGCTTGGGGGCCCTCGGTAGGTCCTACGAGCAGTACTTC
TRBV27,TRBJ1-2,.,.,CASSNYGYTF,TGTGCCAGCAGTAACTATGGCTACACCTTC
TRBV6-1,TRBJ1-5,.,.,CASSDRVSGSNQPQHF,TGTGCCAGCAGTGATAGGGTGTCAGGGAGCAATCAGCCCCAGCATTTT
TRBV28,TRBJ1-2,.,.,CASSLKVRGANYGYTF,TGTGCCAGCAGCCTAAAGGTCCGGGGAGCTAACTATGGCTACACCTTC
TRBV7-2,TRBJ1-4,.,.,CASSPMAATNEKLFF,TGTGCCAGCAGCCCTATGGCCGCAACTAATGAAAAACTGTTTTTT
TRBV7-2,TRBJ1-1,.,.,CASTVGTANTEAFF,TGTGCCAGCACCGTAGGGACGGCAAACACTGAAGCTTTCTTT
TRBV2,TRBJ2-5,TRBD2,.,CASERFGTSSLETQYF,TGTGCCAGTGAAAGGTTTGGGACTAGCTCTTTAGAGACCCAGTACTTC
TRBV6-5,TRBJ2-3,TRBD1,.,CASRTTGAATDTQYF,TGTGCCAGCAGAACAACAGGGGCGGCCACAGATACGCAGTATTTT
TRBV3-1/TRBV3-2,TRBJ2-3,.,.,CASSQYTDTQYF,TGTGCCAGCAGCCAATACACAGATACGCAGTATTTT
TRBV29-1,TRBJ2-5,.,.,CSVGKGGETQYF,TGCAGCGTTGGGAAAGGGGGAGAGACCCAGTACTTC
TRBV10-2,TRBJ1-5,.,.,CASSEGGANQPQHF,TGCGCCAGCAGTGAGGGGGGGGCCAATCAGCCCCAGCATTTT
TRBV7-2,TRBJ2-2,TRBD2,.,CASSLQAGDTGELFF,TGTGCCAGCAGCCTCCAGGCGGGGGACACCGGGGAGCTGTTTTTT
TRBV2,TRBJ2-5,.,.,CASVVEFAKETQYF,TGTGCCAGCGTGGTCGAGTTCGCGAAAGAGACCCAGTACTTC